These 12 T cell receptor beta chains share one sample of origin, sequenced in a study of vaccination effects on CD4 cells after COVID-19. The ViraFEST assay expanded antigen-specific CD4+ T cells with viral peptide pools before sequencing. It was after approximately 11 days of culture that CD4+ T cells were isolated. It was two doses of either the BNT162b2 or mRNA-1273 vaccine that participants received. Sequenced by immunoSEQ multiplex PCR; TCRdb stores in-frame clones only, minus some. This sample has around 24,000 clones, with under 80% found just once. Antigens for these TCRs are unknown. The sample was CD4+ T cells from PBMCs cultured with HCoV-NL63 spike peptides, taken after COVID-19 vaccination. The receptors here all came from a human donor who received a COVID-19 vaccine.

The V call is TRBV20-1, the J call TRBJ1-2, with D possibly matching TRBD1 (6 bases). Per germline, CDR1 DFQATT and CDR2 SNEGSKA (reference sequence). The CDR3 extends over 14 amino acids. Trimming cost V 3 bases and J 4 bases, with 15 bases left between them. This CDR3 is CSASYRAASYGYTF. CDR3 bases: TGCAGTGCTAGTTACAGGGCGGCGAGCTATGGCTACACCTTC.

The CDR3 DNA reads TGTGCCATCAGGTCCCCCCAGCGGGGCACAGATACGCAGTATTTT. This gives the protein CAIRSPQRGTDTQYF. The gene calls are TRBV10-3 and TRBJ2-3, with D perhaps matching TRBD2 (6 bases). Germline-derived CDR1 and CDR2 are ENHRY and SYGVKD. CDR3 length: 15 amino acids. The V end was cut by 6 bases, the J end by 1 base, with 14 bases between.

The rearrangement uses TRBV7-3 and TRBJ2-1; 11 bases fit TRBD2. CDR1 SGHTA and CDR2 FQGTGA come from the germline V gene. CDR3 length: 15 amino acids. Trimming removed 3 bases from V and 7 bases from J; junction bases left unmatched: 5. This chain's CDR3 is CASSFSSGGWNEQFF. CDR3 bases: TGTGCCAGCAGCTTTTCTAGCGGGGGGTGGAATGAGCAGTTCTTC.

V gene TRBV2 combines with J gene TRBJ1-5, with D possibly being TRBD1 (6 bases). V was clipped by 10 bases and J by 2 bases, with 15 bases between them. This CDR3 has 14 residues. In germline, CDR1 is SNHLY, CDR2 FYNNEI. CDR3 coding DNA: TGTGCCACCTCAGTTGCAGGGGGCAATCAGCCCCAGCATTTT. Translated, it gives CATSVAGGNQPQHF.

The chain links TRBV24-1 to TRBJ1-2; D remains ambiguous. The CDR3 is 13 residues long. Germline V gene lookup returns CDR1 KGHDR and CDR2 SFDVKD. The V gene lost 4 bases and the J gene lost 8 bases, with 13 bases spanning the gap. For the CDR3, the DNA is TGTGCCACCAGTGACACAAACGTCGGGGGCTACACCTTC. Protein sequence: CATSDTNVGGYTF.

DNA of the CDR3: TGTGCCAGCAGTTACGTGGTGAAGGGGAATGAAAAACTGTTTTTT. It translates to CASSYVVKGNEKLFF. The J gene is TRBJ1-4, the V gene TRBV6-2 or TRBV6-3, with D perhaps TRBD1 (5 bases). Germline lookup yields CDR1 MNHEY and CDR2 SVGEGT. The CDR3 is 15 residues long. V lost 2 bases and J 5 bases, leaving 12 bases between the germline ends.

The count of this clone is one. J is TRBJ2-5 and V is TRBV4-1, with a possible D match to TRBD2 (7 bases). The germline V and J ends were trimmed by 0 bases and 7 bases, with 12 bases remaining between them. This CDR3 region has 14 residues. Germline loops: CDR1 MGHRA, CDR2 YSYEKL. In DNA form, the CDR3 reads TGCGCCAGCAGCCAAGAACCTCGGGGGGCGACCCAGTACTTC. Translating gives CASSQEPRGATQYF.

The chain combines TRBV21-1 with TRBJ2-7; the tabulated D call, TRBD2, remains unverified against the DNA. TRBV21-1 is designated a pseudogene. The length of the CDR3 is 13 residues. The CDR3 region is CASYGTSPYEQYF. The DNA for the CDR3 is TGTGCCAGCTACGGGACTAGCCCCTACGAGCAGTACTTC.

The rearrangement links TRBV28 to TRBJ1-1; D unclear. The CDR3 is 14 residues long. Trimming shortened V by 5 bases and J by 4 bases, and 14 bases separated the two germline ends. CDR1 is MDHEN, CDR2 SYDVKM, per germline. The CDR3 DNA reads as TGTGCCAGCAGTCCCTCCCGTGGGAGCACTGAAGCTTTCTTT. Encoded protein: CASSPSRGSTEAFF.

This clone was seen a handful of times. The V gene is TRBV6-5, the J gene TRBJ2-7; D is perhaps TRBD1 (6 bases). Germline V lookup: CDR1 MNHEY, CDR2 SVGAGI. Trimming removed 6 bases from V and 1 base from J, with 13 bases in between. CDR3 length equals 14 residues. This CDR3 reads CASRLQGASYEQYF. The CDR3 region has the DNA TGTGCCAGCAGGTTACAGGGAGCATCCTACGAGCAGTACTTC.

This chain connects TRBV6-5 to TRBJ1-1; D remains unclear. Trimming stripped 8 bases from V and 0 bases from J, with 13 bases between. This CDR3 is 14 amino acids long. In germline, CDR1 is MNHEY, CDR2 SVGAGI. In DNA, the CDR3 is TGTGCCAGCGGTCCCCAACCTATGAACACTGAAGCTTTCTTT. Residues: CASGPQPMNTEAFF.

This rearrangement joins TRBV6-2 or TRBV6-3 to TRBJ1-6; 9 bases match TRBD1. The CDR3 is made up of 15 amino acids. The germline CDR1 and CDR2 sequences are MNHEY and SVGEGT. Losses at the gene ends were 3 bases for V and 8 bases for J; bases not matched to a gene: 5. This CDR3 is CASSYPDRGHSPLHF. CDR3 DNA: TGTGCCAGCAGTTATCCGGACAGGGGACATTCACCCCTCCACTTT.